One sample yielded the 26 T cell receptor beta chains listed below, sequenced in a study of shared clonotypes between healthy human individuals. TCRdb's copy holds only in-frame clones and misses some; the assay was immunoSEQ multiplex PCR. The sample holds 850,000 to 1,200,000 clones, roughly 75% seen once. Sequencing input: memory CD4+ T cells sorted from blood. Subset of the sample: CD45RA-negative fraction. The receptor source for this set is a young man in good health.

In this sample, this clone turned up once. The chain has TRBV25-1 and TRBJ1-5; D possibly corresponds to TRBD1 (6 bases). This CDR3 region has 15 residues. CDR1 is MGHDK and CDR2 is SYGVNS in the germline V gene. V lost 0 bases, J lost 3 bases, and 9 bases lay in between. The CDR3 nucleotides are TGTGCCAGCAGTGAATATAAGGGGGACAATCAGCCCCAGCATTTT. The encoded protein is CASSEYKGDNQPQHF.

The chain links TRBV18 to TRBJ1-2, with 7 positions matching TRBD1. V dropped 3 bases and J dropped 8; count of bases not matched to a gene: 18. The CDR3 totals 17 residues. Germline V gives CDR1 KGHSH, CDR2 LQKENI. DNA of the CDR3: TGTGCCAGCTCACCGAACACAGGGGACTTAAGTAAAGAGGGCTACACCTTC. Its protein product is CASSPNTGDLSKEGYTF.

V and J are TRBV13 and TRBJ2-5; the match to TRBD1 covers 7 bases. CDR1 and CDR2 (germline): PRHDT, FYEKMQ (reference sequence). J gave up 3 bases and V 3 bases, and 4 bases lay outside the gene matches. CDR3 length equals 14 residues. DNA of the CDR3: TGTGCCAGCAGCTTGAGGGGGCAAAAAGAGACCCAGTACTTC. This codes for CASSLRGQKETQYF.

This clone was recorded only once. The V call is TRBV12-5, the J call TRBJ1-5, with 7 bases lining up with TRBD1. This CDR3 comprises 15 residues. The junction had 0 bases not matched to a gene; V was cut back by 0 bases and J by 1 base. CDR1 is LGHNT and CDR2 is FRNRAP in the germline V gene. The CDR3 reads CASGLVTGSNQPQHF. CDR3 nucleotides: TGTGCTAGTGGTTTGGTGACAGGGAGCAATCAGCCCCAGCATTTT.

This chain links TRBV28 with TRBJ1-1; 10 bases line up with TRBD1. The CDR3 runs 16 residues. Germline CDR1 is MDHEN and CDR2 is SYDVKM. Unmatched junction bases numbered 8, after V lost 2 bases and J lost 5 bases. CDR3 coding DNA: TGTGCCAGCAGTTTAGGACCAGGACAGGGGGATACTGAAGCTTTCTTT. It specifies CASSLGPGQGDTEAFF.

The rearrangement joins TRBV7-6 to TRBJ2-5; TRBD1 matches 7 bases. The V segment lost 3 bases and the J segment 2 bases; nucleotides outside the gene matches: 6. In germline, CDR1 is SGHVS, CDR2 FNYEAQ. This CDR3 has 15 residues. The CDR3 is CASSLNSGGQETQYF. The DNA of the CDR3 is TGTGCCAGCAGCTTGAACTCAGGGGGTCAAGAGACCCAGTACTTC. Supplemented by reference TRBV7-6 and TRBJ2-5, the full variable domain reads GAGVSQSPRYKVTKRGQDVALRCDPISGHVSLYWYRQALGQGPEFLTYFNYEAQQDKSGLPNDRFSAERPEGSISTLTIQRTEQRDSAMYRCASSLNSGGQETQYFGPGTRLLVL.

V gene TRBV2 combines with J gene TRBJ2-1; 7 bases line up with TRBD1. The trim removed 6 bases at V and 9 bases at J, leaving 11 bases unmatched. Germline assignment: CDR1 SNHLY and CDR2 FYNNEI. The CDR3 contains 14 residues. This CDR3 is CASRGGEGSGEQFF. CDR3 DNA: TGTGCCAGCAGAGGGGGCGAAGGATCCGGTGAGCAGTTCTTC.

This chain's CDR3 is CASSDSGSSYNEQFF. CDR3 nucleotides: TGCGCCAGCAGCGATAGCGGGAGCTCCTACAATGAGCAGTTCTTC. The chain is built from TRBV4-3 and TRBJ2-1, with 9 bases matching TRBD2. V dropped 5 bases and J dropped 0; count of bases not matched to a gene: 2. The length of the CDR3 is 15 residues. Germline-derived CDR1 and CDR2 are LGHNA and YSLEER.

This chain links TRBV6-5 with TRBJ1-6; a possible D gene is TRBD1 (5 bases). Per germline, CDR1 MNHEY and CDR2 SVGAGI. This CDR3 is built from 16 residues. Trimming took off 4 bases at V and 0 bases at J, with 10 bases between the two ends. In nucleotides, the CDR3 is TGTGCCAGCAGTTTGGACACCGACTCCTATAATTCACCCCTCCACTTT. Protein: CASSLDTDSYNSPLHF.

The CDR3 loop is CASSPPSGGAQETQYF. CDR3 nucleotide sequence: TGTGCCAGCTCACCACCATCTGGGGGAGCTCAAGAGACCCAGTACTTC. The J gene is TRBJ2-5, the V gene TRBV18; the D gene could be TRBD1 or TRBD2 (5 bases each). The V gene's germline CDR1 is KGHSH and CDR2 LQKENI. Trimming removed 0 bases from V and 2 bases from J, with 13 bases in between. This CDR3 is built from 16 residues.

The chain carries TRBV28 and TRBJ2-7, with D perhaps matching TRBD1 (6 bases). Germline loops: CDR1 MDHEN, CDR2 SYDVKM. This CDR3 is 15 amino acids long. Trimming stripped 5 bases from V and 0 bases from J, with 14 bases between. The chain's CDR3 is CASSGTNVGSYEQYF. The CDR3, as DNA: TGTGCCAGCAGTGGGACAAACGTGGGCTCCTACGAGCAGTACTTC.

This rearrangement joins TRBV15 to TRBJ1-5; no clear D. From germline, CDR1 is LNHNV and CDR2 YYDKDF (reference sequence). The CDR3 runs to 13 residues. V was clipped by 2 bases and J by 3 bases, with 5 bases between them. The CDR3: CATSRNTNQPQHF. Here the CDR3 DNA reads TGTGCCACCAGCAGAAACACCAATCAGCCCCAGCATTTT.

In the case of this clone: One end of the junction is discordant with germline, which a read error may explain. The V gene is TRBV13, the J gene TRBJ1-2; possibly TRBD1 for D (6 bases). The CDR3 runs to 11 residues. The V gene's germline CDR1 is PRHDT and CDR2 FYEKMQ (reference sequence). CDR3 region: CASSSKGQYSF. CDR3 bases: TGTGCCAGCAGCTCCAAAGGACAGTACTCCTTC. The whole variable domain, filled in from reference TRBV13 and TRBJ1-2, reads AAGVIQSPRHLIKEKRETATLKCYPIPRHDTVYWYQQGPGQDPQFLISFYEKMQSDKGSIPDRFSAQQFSDYHSELNMSSLELGDSALYFCASSSKGQYSFGSGTRLTVV.

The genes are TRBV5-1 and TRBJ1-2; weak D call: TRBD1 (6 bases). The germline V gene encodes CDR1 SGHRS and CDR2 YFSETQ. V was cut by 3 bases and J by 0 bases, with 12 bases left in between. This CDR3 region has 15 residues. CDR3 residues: CASSYQQGPNYGYTF. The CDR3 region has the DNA TGCGCCAGCAGCTACCAACAGGGTCCTAACTATGGCTACACCTTC.

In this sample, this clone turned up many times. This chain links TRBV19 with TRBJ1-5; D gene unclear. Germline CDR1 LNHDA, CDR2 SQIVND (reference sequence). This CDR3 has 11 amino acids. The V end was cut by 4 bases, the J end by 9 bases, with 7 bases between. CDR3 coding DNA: TGTGCCAGTAGTAAACTTGGGCCCCAGCATTTT. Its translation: CASSKLGPQHF.

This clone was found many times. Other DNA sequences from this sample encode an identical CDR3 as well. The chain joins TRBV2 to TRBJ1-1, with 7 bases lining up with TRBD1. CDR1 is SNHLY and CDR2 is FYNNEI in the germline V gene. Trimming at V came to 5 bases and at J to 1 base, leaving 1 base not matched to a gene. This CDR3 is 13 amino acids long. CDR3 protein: CASSQGENTEAFF. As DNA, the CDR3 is TGTGCCAGCAGTCAGGGGGAGAACACTGAAGCTTTCTTT.

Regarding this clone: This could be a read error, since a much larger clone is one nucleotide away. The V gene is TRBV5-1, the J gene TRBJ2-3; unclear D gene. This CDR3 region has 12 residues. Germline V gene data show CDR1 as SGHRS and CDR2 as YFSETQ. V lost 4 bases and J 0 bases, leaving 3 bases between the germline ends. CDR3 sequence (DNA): TGCGCCAGCAGCCGTAGCACAGATACGCAGTATTTT. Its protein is CASSRSTDTQYF.

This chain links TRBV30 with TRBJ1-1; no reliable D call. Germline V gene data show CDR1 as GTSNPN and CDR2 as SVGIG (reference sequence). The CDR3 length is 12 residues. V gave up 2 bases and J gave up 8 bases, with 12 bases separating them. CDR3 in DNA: TGTGCCTGGAGTCTATCCTTCGCCGAAGCTTTCTTT. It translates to CAWSLSFAEAFF. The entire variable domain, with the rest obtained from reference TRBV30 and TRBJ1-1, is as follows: SQTIHQWPATLVQPVGSPLSLECTVEGTSNPNLYWYRQAAGRGLQLLFYSVGIGQISSEVPQNLSASRPQDRQFILSSKKLLLSDSGFYLCAWSLSFAEAFFGQGTRLTVV.

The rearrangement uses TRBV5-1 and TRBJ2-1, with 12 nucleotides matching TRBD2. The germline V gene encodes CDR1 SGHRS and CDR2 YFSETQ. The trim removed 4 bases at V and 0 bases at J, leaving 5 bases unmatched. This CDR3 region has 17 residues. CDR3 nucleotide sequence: TGCGCCAGCAGCACGGGACTAGCGGGTGCCTCCTACAATGAGCAGTTCTTC. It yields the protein CASSTGLAGASYNEQFF.

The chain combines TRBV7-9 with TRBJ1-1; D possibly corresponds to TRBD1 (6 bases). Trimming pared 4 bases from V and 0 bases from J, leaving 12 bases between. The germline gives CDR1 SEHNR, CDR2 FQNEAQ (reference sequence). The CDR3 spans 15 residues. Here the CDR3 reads CASSSDSQMNTEAFF. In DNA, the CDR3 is TGTGCCAGCAGCTCGGACAGTCAAATGAACACTGAAGCTTTCTTT.

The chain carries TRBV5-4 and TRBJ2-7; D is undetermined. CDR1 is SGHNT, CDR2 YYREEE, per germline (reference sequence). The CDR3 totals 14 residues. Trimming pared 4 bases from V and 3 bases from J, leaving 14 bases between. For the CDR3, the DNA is TGTGCCAGCAGCCCCGGATTGGGGAACTACGAGCAGTACTTC. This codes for CASSPGLGNYEQYF.

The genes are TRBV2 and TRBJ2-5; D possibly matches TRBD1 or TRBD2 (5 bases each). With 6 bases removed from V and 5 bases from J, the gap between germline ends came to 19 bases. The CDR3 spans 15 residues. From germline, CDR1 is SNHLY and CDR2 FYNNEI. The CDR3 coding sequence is TGTGCCAGCAGGGAAACCGGGACCCCGGCGGAGACCCAGTACTTC. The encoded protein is CASRETGTPAETQYF. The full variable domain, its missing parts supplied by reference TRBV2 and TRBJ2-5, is EPEVTQTPSHQVTQMGQEVILRCVPISNHLYFYWYRQILGQKVEFLVSFYNNEISEKSEIFDDQFSVERPDGSNFTLKIRSTKLEDSAMYFCASRETGTPAETQYFGPGTRLLVL.

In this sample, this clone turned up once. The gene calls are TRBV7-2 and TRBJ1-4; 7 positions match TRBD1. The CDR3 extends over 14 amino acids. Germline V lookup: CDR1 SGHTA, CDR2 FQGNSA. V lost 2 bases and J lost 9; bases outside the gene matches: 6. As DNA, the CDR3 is TGTGCCAGCAGCTTAAGACAGGGCGATCAAAAACTGTTTTTT. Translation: CASSLRQGDQKLFF. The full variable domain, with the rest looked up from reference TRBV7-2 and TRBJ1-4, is GAGVSQSPSNKVTEKGKDVELRCDPISGHTALYWYRQSLGQGLEFLIYFQGNSAPDKSGLPSDRFSAERTGGSVSTLTIQRTQQEDSAVYLCASSLRQGDQKLFFGSGTQLSVL.

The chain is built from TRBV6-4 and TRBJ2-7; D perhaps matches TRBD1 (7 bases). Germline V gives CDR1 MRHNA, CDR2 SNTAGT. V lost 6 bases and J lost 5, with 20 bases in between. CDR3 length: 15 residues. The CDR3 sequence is CASSPQGGRVNEQYF. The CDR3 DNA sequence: TGTGCCAGCAGCCCCCAGGGGGGTAGGGTCAACGAGCAGTACTTC.

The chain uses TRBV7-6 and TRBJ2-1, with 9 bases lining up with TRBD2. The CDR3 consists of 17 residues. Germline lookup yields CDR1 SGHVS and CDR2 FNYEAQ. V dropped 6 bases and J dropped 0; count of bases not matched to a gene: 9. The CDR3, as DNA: TGTGCCAGCAGGCGAACTCCGCGGGAGGGCTCCTACAATGAGCAGTTCTTC. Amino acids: CASRRTPREGSYNEQFF.

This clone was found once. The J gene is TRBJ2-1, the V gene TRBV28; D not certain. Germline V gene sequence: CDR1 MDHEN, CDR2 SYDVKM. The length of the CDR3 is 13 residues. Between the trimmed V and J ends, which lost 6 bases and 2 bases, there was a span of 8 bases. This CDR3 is CASSRSTYNEQFF. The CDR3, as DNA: TGTGCCAGCAGCCGATCTACCTACAATGAGCAGTTCTTC.